The present T cell receptor (beta chain) was sequenced within a study of blood T cell repertoires in COVID-19. For the study at large: From the United States, Italy and Spain came samples of acute and convalescent COVID-19. Sources were T cells, B-cell-depleted T cells, or PBMCs; the material itself was cDNA or gDNA.

In the source study's methods: Reference gene primer amplification in the assay estimated nucleated cell counts. Measured with immunoSEQ multiplex PCR; TCRdb has only the in-frame clones, and not every one. That table supplies the V and J calls and clone size; D and trimming were determined from the DNA. The sample shows 250,000 to 300,000 clones, roughly 83% of them seen only once. The sequencing input was peripheral blood. The TCR originated in a man aged 55 to 70 who had recovered from COVID-19.

The DNA of the CDR3 is TGTGCCAGCAGCTTGGTGTCGGGGAATGGCTACACCTTC. Translation gives CASSLVSGNGYTF. The chain combines TRBV5-4 with TRBJ1-2, with D uncertain. Trimming took off 0 bases at V and 6 bases at J, with 9 bases between the two ends. The germline V gene encodes CDR1 SGHNT and CDR2 YYREEE (reference sequence). The CDR3 is 13 amino acids. The full variable domain, completed using reference TRBV5-4 and TRBJ1-2, is ETGVTQSPTHLIKTRGQQVTLRCSSQSGHNTVSWYQQALGQGPQFIFQYYREEENGRGNFPPRFSGLQFPNYSSELNVNALELDDSALYLCASSLVSGNGYTFGSGTRLTVV.